This record covers a single T cell receptor (beta chain). The data derive from a study of blood T cell repertoires in COVID-19. Study information: PBMCs, B-cell-depleted T cells, or T cells were the source of the cDNA or gDNA that made up the material.

Profiling relied on immunoSEQ multiplex PCR, and the TCRdb table lists in-frame clones only, not all of them. The sample shows 99,000 or so clones, about 75% of them seen only once. From germline, CDR1 is SGHVS and CDR2 FQNEAQ. CDR3 length: 15 residues. Trimming pared 7 bases from V and 0 bases from J, leaving 15 bases between. J is TRBJ1-2 and V is TRBV7-8, with D uncertain. This TCR derives from a woman in her 70s with acute or convalescent COVID-19. The sequenced material came from peripheral blood. CDR3: CASTTPTAANYGYTF. The DNA for the CDR3 is TGTGCCAGCACTACCCCAACAGCAGCTAACTATGGCTACACCTTC. Full variable domain (outside the CDR3, taken from reference TRBV7-8 and TRBJ1-2): GAGVSQSPRYKVAKRGQDVALRCDPISGHVSLFWYQQALGQGPEFLTYFQNEAQLDKSGLPSDRFFAERPEGSVSTLKIQRTQQEDSAVYLCASTTPTAANYGYTFGSGTRLTVV.